This TCR beta chain came from a study of blood T cell repertoires in COVID-19. About the study: The study drew acute and convalescent COVID-19 samples from the United States, Italy and Spain.

Study processing details: Amplification of reference gene primers provided the estimated nucleated cell counts. Only in-frame clones appear in the TCRdb table, and some are missing; sequencing was by immunoSEQ multiplex PCR. The V and J calls and the clone size are those of that table, but D and trimming were determined from the DNA. The data show tens of thousands of clones, with 60% to 80% seen just once and about 33% held by the top ten. Looked up from germline, CDR1 is LGHNA and CDR2 is YSLEER. The CDR3 is made up of 16 amino acids. V lost 2 bases to trimming and J lost 6 bases, with 14 bases between them.

The chain combines TRBV4-3 with TRBJ1-6, with D tentatively TRBD1 (6 bases). Sequencing input: peripheral blood. The source of this sequence is a woman older than 75 with acute or convalescent COVID-19. The CDR3 DNA reads TGCGCCAGCAGCCAATCGGACAGAAAAGTTAATTCACCCCTCCACTTT. Protein product: CASSQSDRKVNSPLHF.